Presented here are 8 T cell receptor beta chains from one specimen sequenced in a study of blood T cell repertoires in COVID-19. Sequencing was performed with immunoSEQ multiplex PCR; in TCRdb, only in-frame clones are kept and a portion is missing. In the table there are fewer than 110,000 clones, approximately 81% of which are singletons. Material for sequencing was peripheral blood. The receptors stem from a woman between 65 and 79 years old with active or convalescent COVID-19.

The chain is built from TRBV10-2 and TRBJ2-3; TRBD2 matches at 7 bases. J lost 3 bases, V lost 11 bases, and 8 bases had no gene match. Germline values: CDR1 WSHSY, CDR2 SAAADI. The CDR3 is made up of 13 amino acids. Here the CDR3 DNA reads TGCGCCGTATCCGGGGAGGGTACAGATACGCAGTATTTT. It encodes CAVSGEGTDTQYF.

This clone has just a few counts. This chain joins TRBV3-1 (or the pseudogene TRBV3-2) and TRBJ1-1; D gene ambiguous. Germline CDR1 is LGHDT and CDR2 is YNNKEL (reference sequence). The CDR3 has 13 amino acids. Trimming left V 2 bases short and J 4 bases short, with 8 bases between. DNA of the CDR3: TGTGCCAGCAGCCAATGGAGGTCCACTGAAGCTTTCTTT. Protein product: CASSQWRSTEAFF.

This chain uses TRBV19 with TRBJ1-2; the D gene is possibly TRBD1 (5 bases). The CDR3 contains 13 residues. Looked up from germline, CDR1 is LNHDA and CDR2 is SQIVND (reference sequence). The V end was cut by 6 bases, the J end by 4 bases, with 12 bases between. This CDR3 is CASRRRDFYGYTF. CDR3 nucleotides: TGTGCCAGTAGACGCCGGGACTTCTATGGCTACACCTTC.

The rearrangement joins TRBV29-1 to TRBJ2-3; the D gene is possibly TRBD2 (5 bases). Trimming took off 7 bases at V and 3 bases at J, with 8 bases between the two ends. CDR1 and CDR2 from the germline V gene are SQVTM and ANQGSEA. This CDR3 contains 11 residues. CDR3 nucleotides: TGCAGCGCCGAGGGAACAGATACGCAGTATTTT. Translated: CSAEGTDTQYF.

V usage is TRBV5-6 and J usage is TRBJ1-4, with 7 bases aligning to TRBD1. V shed 0 bases and J 0 bases; nucleotides not matched to a gene: 5. CDR1 SGHDT and CDR2 YYEEEE come from the germline V gene. This CDR3 has 17 residues. CDR3 sequence reads: CASSLGAGGSTNEKLFF. The DNA of the CDR3 is TGTGCCAGCAGCTTGGGGGCAGGGGGTTCAACTAATGAAAAACTGTTTTTT.

The V and J genes are TRBV7-9 and TRBJ2-5, with D maybe TRBD2 (6 bases). From germline, CDR1 is SEHNR and CDR2 FQNEAQ (reference sequence). With 4 bases removed from V and 2 bases from J, the gap between germline ends came to 8 bases. The CDR3 consists of 13 residues. The CDR3 DNA is TGTGCCAGCAGCTGGGACTTTCAAGAGACCCAGTACTTC. Translating gives CASSWDFQETQYF. Combining the CDR3 with reference TRBV7-9 and TRBJ2-5 gives the whole variable domain DTGVSQNPRHKITKRGQNVTFRCDPISEHNRLYWYRQTLGQGPEFLTYFQNEAQLEKSRLLSDRFSAERPKGSFSTLEIQRTEQGDSAMYLCASSWDFQETQYFGPGTRLLVL.

This rearrangement joins TRBV25-1 to TRBJ2-7, with D possibly being TRBD1 (6 bases). Trimming pared 4 bases from V and 2 bases from J, leaving 15 bases between. CDR1 and CDR2 from the germline V gene are MGHDK and SYGVNS. The CDR3 length is 15 residues. CDR3 sequence: CASSVPGQLTYEQYF. CDR3 DNA sequence: TGTGCCAGCAGTGTCCCCGGACAGCTAACCTACGAGCAGTACTTC.

The V gene is TRBV21-1, the J gene TRBJ2-3; the table's TRBD2 call for D was not verified on the DNA. TRBV21-1 is designated a pseudogene. CDR3 length: 16 amino acids. Here the CDR3 reads CASSTRTSGSTDTQYF. CDR3 DNA sequence: TGTGCCAGCAGCACACGTACTAGCGGAAGCACAGATACGCAGTATTTT.